This T cell receptor beta chain came from a study of CD8+ T cells in alopecia areata (dated by TCRdb to the late 2010s). Background on the whole study: The treated patients took part in an open-label pilot trial in which moderate-to-severe alopecia areata was treated with oral tofacitinib at 5 to 10 mg twice daily. Tofacitinib was given for 6 to 18 months, followed by 6 months of follow-up off drug to assess delayed response and recurrence. The SALT score, which quantifies the percentage of affected scalp surface area, was used to measure disease severity in treated patients. To study T cell clonal expansion in alopecia areata, the researchers applied high-throughput TCRbeta sequencing to both the C3H/HeJ mouse model and human patients. In humans, TCRbeta sequencing was performed on scalp tissue and on sorted CD4+ and CD8+ peripheral blood T cells from healthy controls and from patients with patchy or totalis/universalis alopecia areata. Patients on tofacitinib were biopsied at baseline and after 4 and 24 weeks of treatment, and several of the patients also had a later scalp biopsy. Clonality in the scalp was compared among normal scalp (n=4), patchy alopecia areata scalp (n=8), and alopecia totalis/universalis scalp (n=8). RNA was obtained with the PAXgene miRNA kit for fixed scalp, the miRNeasy kit for PBMCs, and the RNeasy kit for mouse skin. TCRbeta CDR3 regions were amplified by immunoSEQ multiplex PCR with 35 Vbeta forward and 13 Jbeta reverse primers. Results and caveats for the whole study, not just this receptor: During tofacitinib treatment, many expanded lesional clones stuck around in both scalp and blood, and this persistence may partly explain why relapse happens after treatment is stopped. Tofacitinib significantly decreased scalp clonality and the number of expanded CD8+ clones among the top 100 scalp clones. Unlike mouse skin, where gammadelta T cells dominate, normal human skin contains resident alphabeta T cells that get sequenced too, which complicates analysis of the scalp TCR repertoire. Because the treated cohort was small and had only one nonresponder, larger studies are needed to examine links between baseline CD8+ expansion and response. Compared with normal scalp, lesional scalp, particularly in alopecia totalis/universalis, had higher clonality and more expanded CD8+ clones, which suggests antigenic drive. TCR sequences shared between patients were less clear than in mice, possibly partly because of HLA diversity in the patient population.

To prepare the library, the immunoSEQ multiplex PCR assay was applied. RNA was extracted from all samples and reverse transcribed into cDNA, which served as template for TCR sequencing. First-strand cDNA was synthesized with SuperScript III using a 2:1 mix of oligo-dT and random hexamers. A synthetic immune receptor repertoire was used to assess amplification bias, and residual bias was removed computationally. Per the original workflow: Raw reads were preprocessed to remove errors, and CDR3 was defined by IMGT conventions from the conserved cysteine to phenylalanine. Clonality was computed by normalizing Shannon entropy by log2 of the number of productive unique TCRs and subtracting the result from 1. Scalp TCRbeta sequences were cross-referenced with sorted blood CD4 and CD8 repertoires so that the CD4 or CD8 identity of scalp clones could be inferred. The immuneACCESS repertoire file appears here via TCRdb, limited to in-frame rearrangements. These files lack a portion of the clones; in checked studies, under half of the deficit traces to unresolved V genes, and the cause of the others is not known. The V and J calls and clone size were taken over from that table, and D and trimming were inferred from the DNA. In this sample the table shows about 220,000 clones, less than 75% of which occur a single time. 1.5% to 2% of the sample lies in the top ten.

As concerns this clone: It has no known antigen specificity. No base qualities exist here, and no much larger clone lies one base off it.

This sample's time point label indicates: around 4 weeks on oral tofacitinib. What this sample's treatment or condition label stands for: oral pan-JAK inhibitor, 5-10 mg twice daily. Peripheral blood and lesional scalp punch biopsies were obtained from patients with alopecia areata. PBMCs were isolated by density centrifugation and stained for CD3, CD4 and CD8, after which CD4+ and CD8+ T cells were sorted on a FACSAria. The sequence derives from a human donor with alopecia areata. Sample: CD4+ T cells sorted from blood, taken at week 4, from a patient treated with tofacitinib.

The CDR3 in this case is CASTRGSGAWDEQFF. At the DNA level, the sequence is TGTGCCAGCACCAGGGGCAGCGGGGCGTGGGATGAGCAGTTCTTC. The chain joins TRBV7-8 to TRBJ2-1; 7 matching bases give a weak D call of TRBD2. The germline V gene specifies SGHVS as CDR1 and FQNEAQ as CDR2. Trimming removed 7 bases from V and 8 bases from J, leaving 21 bases between the germline ends. Its CDR3 holds 15 amino acids, cysteine through phenylalanine. The sequence is cut down to CDR3 DNA, 45 bases in frame from base 1.